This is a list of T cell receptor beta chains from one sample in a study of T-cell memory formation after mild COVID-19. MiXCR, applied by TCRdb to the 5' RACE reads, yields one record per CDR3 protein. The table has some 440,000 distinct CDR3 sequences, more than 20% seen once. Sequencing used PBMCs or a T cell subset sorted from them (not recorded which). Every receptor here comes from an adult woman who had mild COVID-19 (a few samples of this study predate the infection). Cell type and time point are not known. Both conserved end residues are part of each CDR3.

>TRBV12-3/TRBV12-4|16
CASSQGQTSAYNEQFF
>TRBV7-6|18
CASSAQPGLAGGADTQYF
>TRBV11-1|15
CASSLGESSPGELFF
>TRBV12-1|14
CASSVLGMKETQYF
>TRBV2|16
CASSEGTGAMNTEAFF
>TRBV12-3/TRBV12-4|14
CASSIGQPGITIYF
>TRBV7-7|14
CASSATSGAGEQFF
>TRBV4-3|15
CASIQSSTGGGELFF
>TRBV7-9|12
CASSSPLWEQYF
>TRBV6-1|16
CASSEDRRGPNQPQHF
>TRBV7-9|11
CASSLRGEKHF
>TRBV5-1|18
CASSRPSLAGGSTDTQYF
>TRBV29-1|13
CSVDNRTGYEQYF
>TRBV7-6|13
CASSLAQGQPQHF
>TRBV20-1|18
CSARDLGRRDTNTGELFF
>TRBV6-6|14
CASSRDRDIYEQYF
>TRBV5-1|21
CASSLELWGQGPEGAKNIQYF
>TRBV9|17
CASSVAGSGAEGYGYTF
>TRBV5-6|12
CASSLAVREQYF
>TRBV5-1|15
CASSAWDRMNTEAFF
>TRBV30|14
CAWSGGLWTETQYF
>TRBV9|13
CASSQGSTDTQYF
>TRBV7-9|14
CASSFTDLRDTQYF
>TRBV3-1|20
CASSQVGLAGGPWYTGELFF
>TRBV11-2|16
CASSLSEQGRWDEAFF
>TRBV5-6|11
CASSSAGTQYF
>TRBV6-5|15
CASSAPGQAPYEQYF
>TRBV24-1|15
CATSDSRTGFSEAFF
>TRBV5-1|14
CASSLEQGNQPQHF
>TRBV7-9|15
CASSLSGLWSDTQYF
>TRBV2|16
CASSEPLGVGGYEQYF
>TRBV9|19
CASSAGTSGRGIDTGELFF
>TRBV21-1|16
CASSKGPTREPYGYTF
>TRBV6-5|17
CASSSRTLTSGANVLTF
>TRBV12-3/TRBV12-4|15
CASTLGLSGAEEQFF
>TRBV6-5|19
CASSYSTGHLAGYTGELFF
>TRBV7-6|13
CASSPTSLYEQYF
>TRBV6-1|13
CASSVGPEGEQYF
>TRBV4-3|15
CASSQGSTRTGELFF
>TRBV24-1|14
CATGTSGSRGEQFF